The 20 T cell receptor beta chains reported below all come from one sample, sequenced in a study of T cells expressing NK-cell markers. TCRdb derives one entry per CDR3 protein from the 5' RACE reads, leaving out DNA. The sample holds about 120,000 distinct CDR3 sequences. Sequencing was done on a sample of blood T cells: a sorted CD56 or NKG2C T cell subset, CD4+ or CD8+ T cells, or bulk PBMC T cells (not recorded which). All receptors come from a woman between 18 and 69 years old in good health.

The chain combines TRBV28 with TRBJ2-3; TCRdb picks TRBD2, but there is no DNA to check that call. This CDR3 contains 15 residues. Germline V CDR1 and CDR2: MDHEN, SYDVKM. CDR3 loop: CASSFRLDFTDTQYF.

This CDR3 reads CASSPISGSSYNEQFF. The rearrangement links TRBV4-3 to TRBJ2-1; TCRdb's D call, TRBD2, is unchecked because there is no DNA. CDR3 length equals 16 residues. Germline CDR1 LGHNA, CDR2 YSLEER.

This chain links TRBV28 with TRBJ1-1; the D call of TRBD1 rests on TCRdb alone, since no DNA is present to check it. The CDR3 spans 15 residues. Germline CDR1 reads MDHEN; CDR2 reads SYDVKM. The CDR3: CASSAGTGSHIEAFF. Variable domain in full (rest from reference TRBV28 and TRBJ1-1): DVKVTQSSRYLVKRTGEKVFLECVQDMDHENMFWYRQDPGLGLRLIYFSYDVKMKEKGDIPEGYSVSREKKERFSLILESASTNQTSMYLCASSAGTGSHIEAFFGQGTRLTVV.

The CDR3: CATSRSGAPDEQFF. The rearrangement links TRBV15 to TRBJ2-1; TCRdb's D call of TRBD2 is untestable without DNA. Germline V lookup: CDR1 LNHNV, CDR2 YYDKDF (reference sequence). The CDR3 consists of 14 residues.

The chain joins TRBV12-3 or TRBV12-4 to TRBJ2-5; there is no DNA to check the TCRdb D call of TRBD2. The CDR3 covers 14 residues. This chain's CDR3 is CASTPTSPQETQYF.

V is TRBV4-3 and J is TRBJ1-1. The CDR3 has 14 residues. Looked up from germline, CDR1 is LGHNA and CDR2 is YSLEER. This CDR3 reads CASSQGLMNTEAFF.

The chain links TRBV7-2 to TRBJ2-4; TCRdb proposes TRBD1, but this gene call is untestable without DNA. The germline V gene encodes CDR1 SGHTA and CDR2 FQGNSA. The CDR3 spans 12 residues. The CDR3 reads CASSAAGNIQYF.

The rearrangement links TRBV5-4 to TRBJ1-2; lacking DNA, the TRBD1 call made by TCRdb goes unchecked. CDR3 length: 17 residues. Germline V gene sequence: CDR1 SGHNT, CDR2 YYREEE (reference sequence). The CDR3 sequence is CASSLALWDSPFYGYTF.

The chain uses TRBV11-1 and TRBJ2-3. The CDR3 runs to 16 residues. Germline loops: CDR1 SGHAT, CDR2 FQDESV (reference sequence). The CDR3 loop is CASSWLDGTSTDTQYF.

V usage is TRBV5-6 and J usage is TRBJ1-2; there is no DNA to check the TCRdb D call of TRBD1. The germline CDR1 and CDR2 sequences are SGHDT and YYEEEE. The length of the CDR3 is 14 residues. CDR3 in amino acids: CASSFLYGGDGYTF.

The V call is TRBV12-3 or TRBV12-4, the J call TRBJ2-5; TCRdb's D gene call, TRBD1, goes unchecked for lack of DNA. This CDR3 has 12 residues. The CDR3 is CASCAGEETQYF.

J is TRBJ2-7 and V is TRBV6-1; the D call from TCRdb, TRBD1, cannot be confirmed without DNA. The germline gives CDR1 MNHNS, CDR2 SASEGT. The CDR3 consists of 16 residues. CDR3 region: CASSQYDRGESFEQYF.

This chain joins TRBV11-2 and TRBJ2-5; TCRdb's assignment of TRBD2 cannot be checked, as there is no DNA. This CDR3 has 13 residues. CDR1 is SGHAT, CDR2 FQNNGV, per germline. The CDR3 sequence is CASRGLGQETQYF.

The chain is built from TRBV7-9 and TRBJ2-5. Germline V gene lookup returns CDR1 SEHNR and CDR2 FQNEAQ (reference sequence). The CDR3 loop spans 15 amino acids. The CDR3 is CASSPVERSQETQYF.

This chain joins TRBV10-3 and TRBJ2-3; without DNA, the TCRdb call of TRBD1 cannot be checked. Germline assignment: CDR1 ENHRY and CDR2 SYGVKD. This CDR3 has 13 amino acids. The chain's CDR3 is CATWTGGPDTQYF.

J is TRBJ2-7 and V is TRBV4-2; the D call of TRBD1 rests on TCRdb alone, since no DNA is present to check it. Germline V gene lookup returns CDR1 LGHNA and CDR2 YNFKEQ. The CDR3 has 17 amino acids. CDR3 region: CASSQEVGAAFLNEQYF.

The chain uses TRBV18 and TRBJ2-5. Germline lookup yields CDR1 KGHSH and CDR2 LQKENI. The CDR3 sequence is 13 residues long. The CDR3 protein is CASSPSEVETQYF.

This rearrangement joins TRBV12-3 or TRBV12-4 to TRBJ2-2; TCRdb indicates TRBD1, and absent DNA this call remains unverified. The CDR3 covers 14 residues. CDR3 residues: CASSLGGRTGELFF.

The chain has TRBV28 and TRBJ2-7; there is no DNA to check the TCRdb D call of TRBD1. Germline assignment: CDR1 MDHEN and CDR2 SYDVKM. The CDR3 contains 15 residues. Here the CDR3 reads CASSSRTGNKYEQYF. The whole variable domain, filled in from reference TRBV28 and TRBJ2-7, reads DVKVTQSSRYLVKRTGEKVFLECVQDMDHENMFWYRQDPGLGLRLIYFSYDVKMKEKGDIPEGYSVSREKKERFSLILESASTNQTSMYLCASSSRTGNKYEQYFGPGTRLTVT.

V usage is TRBV2 and J usage is TRBJ2-1; TCRdb gives TRBD2 as the D gene, but with no DNA this cannot be confirmed. The length of the CDR3 is 17 residues. Germline V gives CDR1 SNHLY, CDR2 FYNNEI. The chain's CDR3 is CASSELWAGEIYNEQFF.